Listed below are T cell receptor beta chains from one sample, sequenced in a study of cytomegalovirus exposure and HLA in healthy donors. Here immunoSEQ multiplex PCR was the method, and the copy in TCRdb shows in-frame clones only, minus some. The sample has a few hundred thousand clones, over 90% seen once. The material sequenced was PBMCs. Receptors originate from a girl aged 2-10 years in good health and CMV-seronegative. CDR3s include the opening cysteine and the closing phenylalanine or tryptophan. D genes are given only for firm matches.

j_call	d_call	v_call	cdr3_nt	cdr3_aa
TRBJ2-3	TRBD2	TRBV29-1	TGCAGCGTTGCCCCCCGGGGGGGCAGCACAGATACGCAGTATTTT	CSVAPRGGSTDTQYF
TRBJ1-2	TRBD1	TRBV27	TGTGCCAGCAGTTTTTCGGGCAGGGGGATCTATGGCTACACCTTC	CASSFSGRGIYGYTF
TRBJ1-5	-	TRBV2	TGTGCCAGCAGTGGAGGGGCGGGAAATCAGCCCCAGCATTTT	CASSGGAGNQPQHF
TRBJ1-6	-	TRBV27	TGTGCCAGCAGTTTGACCGCCACAGGAAATTCACCCCTCCACTTT	CASSLTATGNSPLHF
TRBJ2-1	TRBD2	TRBV6-1	TGTGCCAGCTCCGGGACTAGTGGACGGAATGAGCAGTTCTTC	CASSGTSGRNEQFF
TRBJ1-1	TRBD1	TRBV7-9	TGTGCCAGCAGCGGGGGACAGGGCACTGAAGCTTTCTTT	CASSGGQGTEAFF
TRBJ2-5	TRBD2	TRBV18	TGTGCCGCCGGGGGGTCTGGCAGGAGGGAGACCCAGTACTTC	CAAGGSGRRETQYF
TRBJ2-7	-	TRBV6-5	TGTGCCAGCAGTTACTCGATTCCCGGGAGCTCCTACGAGCAGTACTTC	CASSYSIPGSSYEQYF
TRBJ1-2	-	TRBV7-9	TGTGCCAGCAGCTTAGTTACAGTGTTGGATAACTATGGCTACACCTTC	CASSLVTVLDNYGYTF
TRBJ1-2	TRBD1	TRBV5-6	TGTGCCAGCAGCTTACAGGGGGCAGGTGGCTACACCTTC	CASSLQGAGGYTF
TRBJ2-7	TRBD2	TRBV6-5	TGTGCCAGCAGTTACGCCGGACTAGCGGGAGTCTACGAGCAGTACTTC	CASSYAGLAGVYEQYF
TRBJ1-2	-	TRBV6-5	TGTGCCAGCAGAACTCAAGCGGGAGGTGGTGGCTACACCTTC	CASRTQAGGGGYTF
TRBJ2-3	-	TRBV2	TGTGCCAGCAGTGAGCTAGGGGTTACAGATACGCAGTATTTT	CASSELGVTDTQYF
TRBJ1-1	-	TRBV6-5	TGTGCCAGCAGCCCTGGGGCAAACACTGAAGCTTTCTTT	CASSPGANTEAFF
TRBJ1-6	-	TRBV27	TGTGCCAGCACCCTACTAGGGGGGGATTCACCCCTCCACTTT	CASTLLGGDSPLHF
TRBJ2-2	TRBD2	TRBV13	TGTGCCAGCAGCCCCTCAGGACTAGCGGGATTCGACACCGGGGAGCTGTTTTTT	CASSPSGLAGFDTGELFF
TRBJ1-1	-	TRBV5-4	TGTGCCAGCAGCTTCACAGGGTGGAACACTGAAGCTTTCTTT	CASSFTGWNTEAFF
TRBJ1-4	TRBD1	TRBV6-1	TGTGCCAGCAGAGGACAGGGAAGGGATAATGAAAAACTGTTTTTT	CASRGQGRDNEKLFF
TRBJ2-7	TRBD2	TRBV4-1	TGCGCCAGCAGCCCGGGACTAGCGGGAGGGTCCTACGAGCAGTACTTC	CASSPGLAGGSYEQYF
TRBJ2-7	TRBD2	TRBV4-2	TGTGCCAGCAGCCAAGGACTAGCGGGAGGTCTGGACGAGCAGTACTTC	CASSQGLAGGLDEQYF
TRBJ2-7	-	TRBV4-1	TGCGCCAGCAGCCAAGGAACCAGCTACGAGCAGTACTTC	CASSQGTSYEQYF
TRBJ2-7	TRBD2	TRBV13	TGTGCCAGCAGCTTGACTAGCGGGGGGGCCAGCTCCTACGAGCAGTACTTC	CASSLTSGGASSYEQYF
TRBJ2-7	TRBD1	TRBV7-9	TGTGCCAGCAGCTTAGGGACAGGCTACGAGCAGTACTTC	CASSLGTGYEQYF